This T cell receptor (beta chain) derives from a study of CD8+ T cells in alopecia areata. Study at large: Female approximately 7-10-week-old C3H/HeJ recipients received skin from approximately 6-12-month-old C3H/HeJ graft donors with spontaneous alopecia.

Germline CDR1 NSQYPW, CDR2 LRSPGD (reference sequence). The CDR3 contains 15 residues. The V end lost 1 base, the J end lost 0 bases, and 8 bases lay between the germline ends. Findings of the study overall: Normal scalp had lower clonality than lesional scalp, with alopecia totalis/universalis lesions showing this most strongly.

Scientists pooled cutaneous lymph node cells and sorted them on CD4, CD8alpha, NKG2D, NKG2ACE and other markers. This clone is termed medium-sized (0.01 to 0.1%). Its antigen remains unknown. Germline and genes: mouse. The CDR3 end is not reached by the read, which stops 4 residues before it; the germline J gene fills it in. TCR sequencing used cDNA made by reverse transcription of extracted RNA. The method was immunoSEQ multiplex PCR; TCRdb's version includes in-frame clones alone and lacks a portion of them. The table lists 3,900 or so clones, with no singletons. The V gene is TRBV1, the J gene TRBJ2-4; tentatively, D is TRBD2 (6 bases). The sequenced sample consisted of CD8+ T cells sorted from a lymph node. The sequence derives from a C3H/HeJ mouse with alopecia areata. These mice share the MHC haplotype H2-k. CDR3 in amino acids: CTCSAGGDSQNTLYF. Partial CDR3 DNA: TGCACCTGCAGTGCAGGGGGGGACAGTCAAAAC.